This T cell receptor (beta chain) was captured in a study of human T cells and chemical hapten exposure. Points from the study as a whole: TCRs exceeding 1 in 1000 frequency stayed unchanged with DPC sensitization.

For the library, individual cDNA molecules each received unique molecular identifiers. TCRdb used MiXCR to reprocess the 5' RACE reads, holding one entry per CDR3 protein. The sample consists of 100,000 to 120,000 distinct CDR3 sequences, around a fifth of them appearing once. There are a few counts of this clonotype. Antigen unknown. Total RNA was extracted from unfractionated whole blood. Germline V lookup: CDR1 SGDLS, CDR2 YYNGEE. There are 14 residues in the CDR3. V was pared by 6 bases and J by 7 bases, with 19 bases between. The rearrangement joins TRBV9 to TRBJ1-2, with D unresolved. The sequence derives from a human donor in good health. The CDR3 loop reads CASTRTGARSGYTF. CDR3 bases: TGTGCCAGCACGCGAACCGGTGCCAGGTCTGGCTACACCTTC.